This T cell receptor beta chain is from a study of CD8 T cells in ankylosing spondylitis. TCRdb itself ran the 5' RACE reads through MiXCR, one entry per CDR3 protein. The sample lists around 280,000 distinct CDR3 sequences, around 20% occurring once. In its sample, this clonotype was seen a few times. This receptor was obtained from a male donor with ankylosing spondylitis or in good health (not recorded which). Sequenced input: blood, either unsorted or a sorted T cell fraction (not recorded which).

The CDR3 bases are TGTGCCAGTAGTATTCGAGCTAGCGGGGGACTAGCCAAAAACATTCAGTACTTC. This codes for CASSIRASGGLAKNIQYF. V is TRBV19 and J is TRBJ2-4, with 10 bases that match TRBD2. Germline CDR1 LNHDA, CDR2 SQIVND (reference sequence). V lost 3 bases, J lost 0 bases, and 8 bases stayed unmatched. The CDR3 has 18 residues. The variable domain in full, with the rest retrieved from reference TRBV19 and TRBJ2-4, is DGGITQSPKYLFRKEGQNVTLSCEQNLNHDAMYWYRQDPGQGLRLIYYSQIVNDFQKGDIAEGYSVSREKKESFPLTVTSAQKNPTAFYLCASSIRASGGLAKNIQYFGAGTRLSVL.